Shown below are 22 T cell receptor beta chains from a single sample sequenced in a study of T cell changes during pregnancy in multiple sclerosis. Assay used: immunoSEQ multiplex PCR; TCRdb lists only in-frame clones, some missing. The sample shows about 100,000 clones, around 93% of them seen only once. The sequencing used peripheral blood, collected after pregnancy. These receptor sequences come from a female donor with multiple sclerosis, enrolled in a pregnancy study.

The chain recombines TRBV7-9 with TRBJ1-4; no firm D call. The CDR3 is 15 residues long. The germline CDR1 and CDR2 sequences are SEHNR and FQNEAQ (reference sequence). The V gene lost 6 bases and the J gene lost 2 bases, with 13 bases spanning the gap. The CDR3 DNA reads TGTGCCAGCAGTCGAGGTAGCACTACTAATGAAAAACTGTTTTTT. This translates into CASSRGSTTNEKLFF.

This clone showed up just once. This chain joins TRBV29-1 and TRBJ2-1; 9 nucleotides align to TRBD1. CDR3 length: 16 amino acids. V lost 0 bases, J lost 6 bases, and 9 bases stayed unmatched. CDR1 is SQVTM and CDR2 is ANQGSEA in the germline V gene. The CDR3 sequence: CSVEEGDREWGNEQFF. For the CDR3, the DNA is TGCAGCGTTGAAGAGGGGGACAGGGAATGGGGCAATGAGCAGTTCTTC.

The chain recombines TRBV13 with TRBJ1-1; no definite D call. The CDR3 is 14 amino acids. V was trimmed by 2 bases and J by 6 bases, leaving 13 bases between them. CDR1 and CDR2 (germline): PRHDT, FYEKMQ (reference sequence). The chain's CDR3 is CASSLRTYSAEAFF. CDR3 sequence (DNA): TGTGCCAGCAGCTTAAGGACTTACAGTGCTGAAGCTTTCTTT.

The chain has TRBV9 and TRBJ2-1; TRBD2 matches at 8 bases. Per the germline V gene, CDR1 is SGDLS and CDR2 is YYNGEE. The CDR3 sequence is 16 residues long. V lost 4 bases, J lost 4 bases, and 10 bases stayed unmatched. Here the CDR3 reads CASSITGTSGYNEQFF. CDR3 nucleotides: TGTGCCAGCAGCATAACCGGGACTAGTGGTTACAATGAGCAGTTCTTC.

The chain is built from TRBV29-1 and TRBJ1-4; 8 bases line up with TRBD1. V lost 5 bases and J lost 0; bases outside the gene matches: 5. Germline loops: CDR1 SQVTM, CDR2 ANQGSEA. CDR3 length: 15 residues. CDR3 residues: CSVRDRIATNEKLFF. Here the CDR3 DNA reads TGCAGCGTTCGGGACAGGATTGCAACTAATGAAAAACTGTTTTTT.

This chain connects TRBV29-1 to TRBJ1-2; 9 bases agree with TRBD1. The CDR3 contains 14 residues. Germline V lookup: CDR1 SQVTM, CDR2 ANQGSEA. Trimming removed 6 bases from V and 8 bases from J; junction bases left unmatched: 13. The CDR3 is CSVQPIPGQGGYTF. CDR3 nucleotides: TGCAGCGTCCAACCTATACCGGGACAGGGAGGCTACACCTTC.

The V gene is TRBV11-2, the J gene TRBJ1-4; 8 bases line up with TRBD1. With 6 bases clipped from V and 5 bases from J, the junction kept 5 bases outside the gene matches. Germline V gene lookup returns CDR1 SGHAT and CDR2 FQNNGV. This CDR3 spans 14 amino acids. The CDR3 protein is CASSMRQGNEKLFF. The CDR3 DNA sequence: TGTGCCAGCAGTATGAGACAGGGGAATGAAAAACTGTTTTTT.

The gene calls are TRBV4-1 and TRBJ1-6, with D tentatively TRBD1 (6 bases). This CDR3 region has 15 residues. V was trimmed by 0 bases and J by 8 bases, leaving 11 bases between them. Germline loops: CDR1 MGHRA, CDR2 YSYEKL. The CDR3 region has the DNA TGCGCCAGCAGCCAAGAAGGGACAAGCTATTCACCCCTCCACTTT. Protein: CASSQEGTSYSPLHF.

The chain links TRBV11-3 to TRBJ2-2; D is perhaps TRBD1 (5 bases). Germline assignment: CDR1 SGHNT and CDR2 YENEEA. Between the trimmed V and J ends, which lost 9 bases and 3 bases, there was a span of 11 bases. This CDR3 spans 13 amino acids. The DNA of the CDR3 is TGTGCCAGTAGGGAAGGGGACACCGGGGAGCTGTTTTTT. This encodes CASREGDTGELFF.

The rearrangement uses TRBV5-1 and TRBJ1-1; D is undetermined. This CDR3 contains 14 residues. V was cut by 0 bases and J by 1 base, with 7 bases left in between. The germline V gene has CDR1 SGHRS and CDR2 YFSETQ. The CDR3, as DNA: TGCGCCAGCAGCTTGGTTGGCACGAACACTGAAGCTTTCTTT. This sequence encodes CASSLVGTNTEAFF.

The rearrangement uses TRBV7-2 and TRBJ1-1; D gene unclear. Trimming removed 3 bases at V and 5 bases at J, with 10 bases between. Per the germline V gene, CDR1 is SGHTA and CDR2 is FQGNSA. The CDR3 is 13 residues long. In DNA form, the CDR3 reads TGTGCCAGCAGCTTTTTCCCCAGAACTGAAGCTTTCTTT. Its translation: CASSFFPRTEAFF.

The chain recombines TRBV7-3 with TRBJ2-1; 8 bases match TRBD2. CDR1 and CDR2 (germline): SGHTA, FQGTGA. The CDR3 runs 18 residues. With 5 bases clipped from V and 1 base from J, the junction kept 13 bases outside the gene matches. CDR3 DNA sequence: TGTGCCAGCAGCACAGGCCTTTCGGGACTAGGATCCTACAATGAGCAGTTCTTC. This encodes CASSTGLSGLGSYNEQFF.

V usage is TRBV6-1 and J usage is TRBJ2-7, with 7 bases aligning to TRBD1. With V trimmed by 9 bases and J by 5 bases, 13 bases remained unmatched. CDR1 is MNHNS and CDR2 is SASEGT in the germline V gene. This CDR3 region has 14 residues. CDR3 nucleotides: TGTGCCAGTCAGACCGGGACAGTGAGGGACGAGCAGTACTTC. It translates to CASQTGTVRDEQYF.

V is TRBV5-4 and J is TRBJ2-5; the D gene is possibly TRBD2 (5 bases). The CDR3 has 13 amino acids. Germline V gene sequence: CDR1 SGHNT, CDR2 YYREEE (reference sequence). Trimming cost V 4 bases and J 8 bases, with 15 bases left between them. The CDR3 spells CASSPWDAGTQYF. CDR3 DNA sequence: TGTGCCAGCAGCCCCTGGGATGCGGGTACCCAGTACTTC.

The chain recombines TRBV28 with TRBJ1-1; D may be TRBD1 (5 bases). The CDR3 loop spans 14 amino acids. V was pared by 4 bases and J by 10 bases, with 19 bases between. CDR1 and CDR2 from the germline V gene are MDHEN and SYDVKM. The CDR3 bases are TGTGCCAGCAGTTCGCGGGCTTCGGCGGGGCGAGCTTTCTTT. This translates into CASSSRASAGRAFF.

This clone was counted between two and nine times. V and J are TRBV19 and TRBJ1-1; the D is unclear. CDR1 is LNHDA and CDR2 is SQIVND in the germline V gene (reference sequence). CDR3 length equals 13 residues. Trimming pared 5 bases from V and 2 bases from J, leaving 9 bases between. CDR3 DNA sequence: TGTGCCAGTAGTGGGCCAGCAAACACTGAAGCTTTCTTT. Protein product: CASSGPANTEAFF.

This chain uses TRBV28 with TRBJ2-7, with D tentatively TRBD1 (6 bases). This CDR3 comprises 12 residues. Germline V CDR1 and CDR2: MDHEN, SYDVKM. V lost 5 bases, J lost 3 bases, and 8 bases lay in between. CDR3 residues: CASSRTVYEQYF. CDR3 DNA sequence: TGTGCCAGCAGTCGGACAGTCTACGAGCAGTACTTC.

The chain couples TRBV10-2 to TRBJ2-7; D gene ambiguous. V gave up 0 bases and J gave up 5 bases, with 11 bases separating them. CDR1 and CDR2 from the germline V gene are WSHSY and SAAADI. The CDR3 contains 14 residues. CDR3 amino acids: CASSESAGRHEQYF. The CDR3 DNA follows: TGCGCCAGCAGTGAGTCTGCAGGCCGCCACGAGCAGTACTTC.

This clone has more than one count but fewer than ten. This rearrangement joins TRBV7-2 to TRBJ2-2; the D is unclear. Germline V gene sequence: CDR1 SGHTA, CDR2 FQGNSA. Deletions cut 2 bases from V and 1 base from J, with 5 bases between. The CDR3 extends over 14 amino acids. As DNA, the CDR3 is TGTGCCAGCAGCTTATTCCGGAACACCGGGGAGCTGTTTTTT. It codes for CASSLFRNTGELFF.

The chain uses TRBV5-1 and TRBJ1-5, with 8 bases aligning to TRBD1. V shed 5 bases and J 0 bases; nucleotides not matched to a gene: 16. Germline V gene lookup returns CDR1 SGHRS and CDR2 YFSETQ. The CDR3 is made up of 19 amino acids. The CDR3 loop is CASRPGTGQELHSNQPQHF. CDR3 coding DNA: TGCGCCAGCAGACCTGGGACAGGCCAAGAATTACATAGCAATCAGCCCCAGCATTTT.

The CDR3 spells CASHGGLAGVGGEQFF. The DNA for the CDR3 is TGCGCCAGCCATGGGGGACTAGCGGGAGTAGGCGGTGAGCAGTTCTTC. V gene TRBV5-1 combines with J gene TRBJ2-1; 14 bases are shared with TRBD2. The length of the CDR3 is 16 residues. Trimming took 7 bases from V and 9 from J; bases not matched to a gene: 12. The germline V gene has CDR1 SGHRS and CDR2 YFSETQ. Full variable domain (rest looked up from reference TRBV5-1 and TRBJ2-1): KAGVTQTPRYLIKTRGQQVTLSCSPISGHRSVSWYQQTPGQGLQFLFEYFSETQRNKGNFPGRFSGRQFSNSRSEMNVSTLELGDSALYLCASHGGLAGVGGEQFFGPGTRLTVL.

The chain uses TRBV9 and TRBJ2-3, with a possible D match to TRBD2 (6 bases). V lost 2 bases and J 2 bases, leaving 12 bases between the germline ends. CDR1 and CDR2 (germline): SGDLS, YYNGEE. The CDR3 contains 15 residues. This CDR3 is CASSVAVADTDTQYF. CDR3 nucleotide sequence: TGTGCCAGCAGCGTCGCTGTAGCGGACACAGATACGCAGTATTTT.